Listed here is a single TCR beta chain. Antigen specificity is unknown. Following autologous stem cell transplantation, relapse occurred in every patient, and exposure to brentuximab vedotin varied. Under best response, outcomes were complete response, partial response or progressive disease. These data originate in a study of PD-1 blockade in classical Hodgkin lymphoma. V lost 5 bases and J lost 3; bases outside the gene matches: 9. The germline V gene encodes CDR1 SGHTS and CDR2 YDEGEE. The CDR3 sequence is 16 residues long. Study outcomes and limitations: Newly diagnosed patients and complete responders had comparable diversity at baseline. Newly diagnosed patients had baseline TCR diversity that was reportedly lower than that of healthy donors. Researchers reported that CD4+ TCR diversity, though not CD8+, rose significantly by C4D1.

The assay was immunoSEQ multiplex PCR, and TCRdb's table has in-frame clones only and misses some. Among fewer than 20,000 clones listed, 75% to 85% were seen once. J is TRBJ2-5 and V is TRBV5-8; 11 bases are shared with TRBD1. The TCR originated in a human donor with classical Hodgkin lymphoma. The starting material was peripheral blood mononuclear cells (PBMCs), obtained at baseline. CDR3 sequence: CASRGTGGSFKETQYF. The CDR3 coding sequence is TGTGCCAGCAGGGGGACAGGGGGATCGTTTAAAGAGACCCAGTACTTC.